One sample yielded the 26 T cell receptor beta chains listed below, sequenced in a study of T-cell memory formation after mild COVID-19. In TCRdb, the 5' RACE reads were re-called with MiXCR into one record per CDR3 protein. The sample lists nearly 350,000 distinct CDR3 sequences, 10% to 15% occurring once. Source material: PBMCs or a T cell subset sorted from them (not recorded which). The source is a man younger than 30 who had mild COVID-19 (a few samples of this study predate the infection). Cell type and time point are not known.

In this sample, this clonotype turned up a few times. V and J are TRBV19 and TRBJ1-6; 7 bases fit TRBD1. Trimming took 6 bases from V and 7 from J; bases not matched to a gene: 6. The CDR3 contains 14 residues. CDR1 is LNHDA, CDR2 SQIVND, per germline (reference sequence). The CDR3 DNA reads TGTGCCAGTAGCACAGGGGCGAGGAATTCACCCCTCCACTTT. Protein sequence: CASSTGARNSPLHF.

The chain has TRBV9 and TRBJ2-3, with 10 bases that match TRBD2. The J segment lost 6 bases and the V segment lost 6 bases, leaving 7 bases of the junction unmatched. Germline loops: CDR1 SGDLS, CDR2 YYNGEE. This CDR3 contains 14 residues. The CDR3 loop reads CASTIAGGMDTQYF. The CDR3 nucleotides are TGTGCCAGCACAATAGCGGGGGGAATGGATACGCAGTATTTT.

The rearrangement links TRBV18 to TRBJ2-1; 9 bases fit TRBD2. V shed 4 bases, J shed 6 bases, and the junction held 10 bases outside the gene matches. This CDR3 contains 16 residues. Germline V gene data show CDR1 as KGHSH and CDR2 as LQKENI. Here the CDR3 reads CASSLPGGGAVNEQFF. The CDR3 nucleotides read TGTGCCAGCTCACTGCCTGGCGGGGGGGCTGTCAATGAGCAGTTCTTC.

The genes are TRBV5-4 and TRBJ2-4; TRBD2 is a possible D gene (5 bases). Germline V gene sequence: CDR1 SGHNT, CDR2 YYREEE (reference sequence). This CDR3 comprises 14 residues. The ends were cut back, 5 bases at V and 0 bases at J, with 9 bases in the middle. The CDR3 nucleotides are TGTGCCAGCAGGGAAGGACTAGCCAAAAACATTCAGTACTTC. Its protein product is CASREGLAKNIQYF.

This clonotype was seen a few times. The V and J genes are TRBV11-3 and TRBJ2-1; the D is unclear. CDR1 SGHNT and CDR2 YENEEA come from the germline V gene. The length of the CDR3 is 15 residues. V lost 0 bases and J 6 bases, leaving 12 bases between the germline ends. The CDR3, as DNA: TGTGCCAGCAGCTTAGACCTCACTCCGGGCAATGAGCAGTTCTTC. Translation: CASSLDLTPGNEQFF.

Only a few counts were recorded for this clonotype. The rearrangement links TRBV4-1 to TRBJ2-5, with D perhaps TRBD1 or TRBD2 (5 bases each). The V end lost 0 bases, the J end lost 2 bases, and 10 bases lay between the germline ends. The germline CDR1 and CDR2 sequences are MGHRA and YSYEKL. This CDR3 has 15 residues. This chain's CDR3 is CASSQDHGGQETQYF. The CDR3 DNA reads TGCGCCAGCAGCCAAGATCATGGGGGTCAAGAGACCCAGTACTTC.

The rearrangement links TRBV20-1 to TRBJ2-2, with D perhaps given as TRBD1 or TRBD2 (5 bases each). Trimming took 5 bases from V and 4 from J, leaving 14 bases between them. The V gene's germline CDR1 is DFQATT and CDR2 SNEGSKA (reference sequence). This CDR3 has 14 amino acids. CDR3 in amino acids: CSAHSPGRTGELFF. In DNA form, the CDR3 reads TGCAGTGCTCACAGTCCGGGGCGCACCGGGGAGCTGTTTTTT.

This clonotype was picked up many times. CDR3 in DNA: TGTGCCAGCAGCTCTAGCGGGGGGGCCCTTGTGAGCGGGCAGTTCTTC. Amino acids: CASSSSGGALVSGQFF. The J gene is TRBJ2-1, the V gene TRBV7-2, with 12 positions matching TRBD2. Germline-derived CDR1 and CDR2 are SGHTA and FQGNSA. The trim removed 4 bases at V and 12 bases at J, leaving 13 bases unmatched. There are 16 residues in the CDR3. Looking up the rest from reference TRBV7-2 and TRBJ2-1 gives the full variable domain: GAGVSQSPSNKVTEKGKDVELRCDPISGHTALYWYRQSLGQGLEFLIYFQGNSAPDKSGLPSDRFSAERTGGSVSTLTIQRTQQEDSAVYLCASSSSGGALVSGQFFGPGTRLTVL.

The gene calls are TRBV19 and TRBJ1-2, with D unresolved. V lost 7 bases to trimming and J lost 7 bases, with 13 bases between them. This CDR3 is built from 12 residues. Per the germline V gene, CDR1 is LNHDA and CDR2 is SQIVND (reference sequence). The CDR3 loop is CASTSNTLGYTF. DNA of the CDR3: TGTGCCAGTACCTCCAATACACTTGGCTACACCTTC.

The V call is TRBV6-5, the J call TRBJ2-6; D unresolved. The CDR3 loop spans 21 amino acids. The ends were cut back, 10 bases at V and 0 bases at J, with 31 bases in the middle. CDR1 and CDR2 from the germline V gene are MNHEY and SVGAGI. The CDR3 is CATTRMAAGISLLSGANVLTF. In DNA, the CDR3 is TGTGCCACCACGAGGATGGCAGCAGGTATTTCTCTCCTCTCTGGGGCCAACGTCCTGACTTTC.

V is TRBV11-1 and J is TRBJ2-1; TRBD1 is a possible D gene (6 bases). The CDR3 totals 14 residues. Germline V gene data show CDR1 as SGHAT and CDR2 as FQDESV (reference sequence). The V gene lost 2 bases and the J gene lost 5 bases, with 10 bases spanning the gap. The CDR3 DNA sequence: TGTGCCAGCAGCTTAAGGGGGTCCAACAATGAGCAGTTCTTC. Translating gives CASSLRGSNNEQFF.

The chain joins TRBV19 to TRBJ2-3; tentative D call: TRBD1 (6 bases). The germline gives CDR1 LNHDA, CDR2 SQIVND (reference sequence). This CDR3 has 15 residues. V lost 4 bases and J lost 3, with 14 bases in between. The chain's CDR3 is CASSTPVTGTDTQYF. The CDR3 DNA reads as TGTGCCAGTAGTACCCCCGTAACAGGGACAGATACGCAGTATTTT.

This chain connects TRBV5-1 to TRBJ2-3; 7 positions match TRBD2. This CDR3 is 15 amino acids long. Germline values: CDR1 SGHRS, CDR2 YFSETQ. After removal of 2 bases from V and 2 bases from J, the junction contained 5 bases not matched to a gene. The CDR3 loop reads CASSFLSGYTDTQYF. The DNA of the CDR3 is TGCGCCAGCAGCTTCCTTAGCGGGTACACAGATACGCAGTATTTT.

The rearrangement links TRBV9 to TRBJ1-3; D is undetermined. Germline CDR1 and CDR2: SGDLS and YYNGEE. The CDR3 extends over 15 amino acids. Trimming stripped 0 bases from V and 0 bases from J, with 7 bases between. In DNA form, the CDR3 reads TGTGCCAGCAGCGTAGGCAGCAACTCTGGAAACACCATATATTTT. It is translated as CASSVGSNSGNTIYF.

This chain's CDR3 is CASSLSGGLTDTQYF. As DNA, the CDR3 is TGTGCCAGCAGCTTAAGCGGGGGACTCACAGATACGCAGTATTTT. The chain uses TRBV7-3 and TRBJ2-3; TRBD2 matches 7 bases. This CDR3 contains 15 residues. Germline V gene data show CDR1 as SGHTA and CDR2 as FQGTGA. Trimming cost V 1 base and J 2 bases; bases outside gene matches: 3. The full variable domain, its missing parts supplied by reference TRBV7-3 and TRBJ2-3, is GAGVSQTPSNKVTEKGKYVELRCDPISGHTALYWYRQSLGQGPEFLIYFQGTGAADDSGLPNDRFFAVRPEGSVSTLKIQRTERGDSAVYLCASSLSGGLTDTQYFGPGTRLTVL.

This clonotype was counted between two and nine times. V is TRBV20-1 and J is TRBJ1-6, with 9 nucleotides matching TRBD1. CDR3 length equals 16 residues. The V segment lost 0 bases and the J segment 10 bases; nucleotides outside the gene matches: 10. Germline loops: CDR1 DFQATT, CDR2 SNEGSKA (reference sequence). CDR3 in DNA: TGCAGTGCTAGAGAACTGGGGACAGGGAATCGCTCACCCCTCCACTTT. Translated: CSARELGTGNRSPLHF.

This sequence joins TRBV2 and TRBJ2-7; 7 bases align to TRBD1. This CDR3 is built from 14 residues. With V trimmed by 6 bases and J by 0 bases, 5 bases remained unmatched. From germline, CDR1 is SNHLY and CDR2 FYNNEI. Here the CDR3 DNA reads TGTGCCAGCAGGCCCAGGGACAGCTCCTACGAGCAGTACTTC. Translated: CASRPRDSSYEQYF.

The chain employs TRBV9 and TRBJ2-1; a possible D gene is TRBD2 (5 bases). The CDR3 spans 13 residues. Between the trimmed V and J ends, which lost 0 bases and 10 bases, there was a span of 11 bases. The V gene's germline CDR1 is SGDLS and CDR2 YYNGEE. Here the CDR3 reads CASSVEAAVEQFF. For the CDR3, the DNA is TGTGCCAGCAGCGTAGAGGCAGCGGTGGAGCAGTTCTTC.

This clonotype showed up many times. The rearrangement uses TRBV5-4 and TRBJ2-2; 8 nucleotides match TRBD1. Losses at the gene ends were 9 bases for V and 2 bases for J; bases not matched to a gene: 9. The CDR3 is 15 amino acids. The germline CDR1 and CDR2 sequences are SGHNT and YYREEE (reference sequence). CDR3 region: CATGRGQGNTGELFF. The CDR3 bases are TGTGCCACCGGGCGTGGACAGGGTAACACCGGGGAGCTGTTTTTT.

The sample holds many counts of this clonotype. This chain connects TRBV5-1 to TRBJ1-1, with a possible D match to TRBD1 (5 bases). The length of the CDR3 is 15 residues. Trimming removed 1 base from V and 0 bases from J, with 10 bases in between. Germline V gives CDR1 SGHRS, CDR2 YFSETQ. For the CDR3, the DNA is TGCGCCAGCAGCTTGCGCGACAGCCTGAACACTGAAGCTTTCTTT. Its protein is CASSLRDSLNTEAFF.

In this sample, this clonotype turned up a few times. CDR3 nucleotide sequence: TGCGCCAGCAGGGGGACGGTAGAAGCTAACTATGGCTACACCTTC. It codes for CASRGTVEANYGYTF. The chain combines TRBV10-2 with TRBJ1-2; a possible D gene is TRBD1 (5 bases). The ends were cut back, 6 bases at V and 0 bases at J, with 14 bases in the middle. This CDR3 contains 15 residues. CDR1 and CDR2 from the germline V gene are WSHSY and SAAADI.

This clonotype was seen only a few times. For the CDR3, the DNA is TGTGCCAGCAACCTGGAGACAAACTACAATGAGCAGTTCTTC. Amino acids: CASNLETNYNEQFF. This chain uses TRBV11-1 with TRBJ2-1; no clear D gene. Trimming removed 7 bases at V and 3 bases at J, with 13 bases between. This CDR3 has 14 amino acids. CDR1 and CDR2 from the germline V gene are SGHAT and FQDESV (reference sequence).

Regarding this clonotype: A read error may produce the germline difference seen at one junction end. The chain is built from TRBV12-3 or TRBV12-4 and TRBJ2-1, with D perhaps being TRBD1 or TRBD2 (6 bases each). The CDR3 totals 11 residues. CDR3 bases: TGTGCCAGCAGAGGAAGGCAGGAGGGGGGCTTC. Protein product: CASRGRQEGGF.

The rearrangement joins TRBV30 to TRBJ1-4; perhaps TRBD1 as D (6 bases). CDR1 and CDR2 from the germline V gene are GTSNPN and SVGIG (reference sequence). Trimming removed 0 bases at V and 6 bases at J, with 11 bases between. This CDR3 comprises 14 residues. For the CDR3, the DNA is TGTGCCTGGAGTGTACGCAGGGGCTATGAAAAACTGTTTTTT. Amino acids: CAWSVRRGYEKLFF.

The sample holds a few counts of this clonotype. V is TRBV4-1 and J is TRBJ1-2; TRBD1 matches at 8 bases. Germline trimming cut 1 base from V and 3 bases from J; bases unmatched to any gene: 4. Germline V gene data show CDR1 as MGHRA and CDR2 as YSYEKL. The CDR3 has 15 residues. Here the CDR3 reads CASSQVTGEDYGYTF. The DNA of the CDR3 is TGCGCCAGCAGCCAAGTGACAGGGGAAGACTATGGCTACACCTTC.

The V gene is TRBV18, the J gene TRBJ1-6; D unclear. Per the germline V gene, CDR1 is KGHSH and CDR2 is LQKENI. This CDR3 has 14 amino acids. Trimming removed 1 base from V and 7 bases from J, with 8 bases in between. The CDR3, as DNA: TGTGCCAGCTCACCACAATCAGAGAATTCACCCCTCCACTTT. Amino acid sequence: CASSPQSENSPLHF.